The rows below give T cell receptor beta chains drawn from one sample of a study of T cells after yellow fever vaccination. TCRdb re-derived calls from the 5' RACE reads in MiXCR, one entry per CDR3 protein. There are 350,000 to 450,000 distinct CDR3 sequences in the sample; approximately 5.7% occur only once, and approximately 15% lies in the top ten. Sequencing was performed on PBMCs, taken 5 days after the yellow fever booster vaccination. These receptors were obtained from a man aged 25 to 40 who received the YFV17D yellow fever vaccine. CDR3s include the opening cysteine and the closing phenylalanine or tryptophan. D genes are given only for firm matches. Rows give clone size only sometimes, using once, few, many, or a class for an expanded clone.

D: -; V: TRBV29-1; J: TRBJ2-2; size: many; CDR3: CSVGVLSSNTGELFF; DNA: TGCAGCGTTGGCGTTTTATCGTCGAACACCGGGGAGCTGTTTTTT
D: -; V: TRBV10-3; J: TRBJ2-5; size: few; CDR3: CAISESGGHLGETQYF; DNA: TGTGCCATCAGTGAGTCCGGCGGACATCTGGGGGAGACCCAGTACTTC
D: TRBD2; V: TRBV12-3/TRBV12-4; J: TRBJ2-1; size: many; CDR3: CASSPGTSRPFF; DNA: TGTGCCAGCAGTCCGGGGACTAGCCGTCCGTTCTTC
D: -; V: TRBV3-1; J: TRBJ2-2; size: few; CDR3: CASSSIGTEYTGELFF; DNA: TGTGCCAGCAGTTCTATTGGGACGGAGTACACCGGGGAGCTGTTTTTT
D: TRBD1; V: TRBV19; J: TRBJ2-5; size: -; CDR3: CASSGTVLQETQYF; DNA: TGTGCCAGTAGTGGGACAGTACTCCAAGAGACCCAGTACTTC
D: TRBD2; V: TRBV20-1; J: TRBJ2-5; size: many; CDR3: CSARSTSGLQETQYF; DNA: TGCAGTGCTAGATCGACTAGCGGGTTACAAGAGACCCAGTACTTC
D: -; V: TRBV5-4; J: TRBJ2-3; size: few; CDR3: CASSLRRERDTQYF; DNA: TGTGCCAGCAGCTTACGTCGGGAGCGGGATACGCAGTATTTT
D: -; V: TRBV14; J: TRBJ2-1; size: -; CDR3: CASSQLARSEQFF; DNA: TGTGCCAGCAGCCAGCTAGCCCGCAGTGAGCAGTTCTTC
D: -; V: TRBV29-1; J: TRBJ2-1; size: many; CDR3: CSVGLRGFGSYNEQFF; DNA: TGCAGCGTTGGTCTCAGGGGATTTGGGTCCTACAATGAGCAGTTCTTC
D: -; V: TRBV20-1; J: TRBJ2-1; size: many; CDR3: CSARDPIHEQFF; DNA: TGCAGTGCTAGAGATCCGATACACGAGCAGTTCTTC
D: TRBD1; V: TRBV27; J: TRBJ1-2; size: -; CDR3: CASSPTGKGALGYTF; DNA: TGTGCCAGCAGCCCTACGGGGAAGGGGGCCCTAGGCTACACCTTC
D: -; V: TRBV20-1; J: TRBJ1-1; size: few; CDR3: CSALITQEGTEAFF; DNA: TGCAGTGCTTTAATAACACAGGAGGGGACTGAAGCTTTCTTT
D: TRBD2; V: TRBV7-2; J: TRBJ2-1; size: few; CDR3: CASSLLAGVYNEQFF; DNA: TGTGCCAGCAGCTTATTAGCGGGTGTCTACAATGAGCAGTTCTTC
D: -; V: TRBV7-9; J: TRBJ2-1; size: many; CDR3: CASSLTPYLGDYNEQFF; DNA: TGTGCCAGCAGCCTAACGCCCTATTTGGGAGATTACAATGAGCAGTTCTTC
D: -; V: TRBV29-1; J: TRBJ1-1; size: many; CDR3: CSVGGGGSTEAFF; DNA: TGCAGCGTTGGCGGGGGGGGGAGCACTGAAGCTTTCTTT
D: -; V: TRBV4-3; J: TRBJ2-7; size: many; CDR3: CASSLEQGYEQYF; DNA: TGCGCCAGCAGCCTTGAACAGGGTTACGAGCAGTACTTC
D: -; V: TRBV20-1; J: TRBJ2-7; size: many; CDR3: CSARGGKEEQYF; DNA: TGCAGTGCTAGAGGCGGGAAGGAGGAGCAGTACTTC
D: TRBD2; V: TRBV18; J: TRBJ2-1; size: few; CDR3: CASSPGTTKVNEQFF; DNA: TGTGCCAGCTCTCCCGGGACTACAAAAGTTAATGAGCAGTTCTTC
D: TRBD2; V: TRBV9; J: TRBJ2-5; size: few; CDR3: CASSVGHLAGVETQYF; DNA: TGTGCCAGCAGCGTAGGTCATCTAGCGGGAGTAGAGACCCAGTACTTC
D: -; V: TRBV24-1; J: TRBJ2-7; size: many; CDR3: CATTGPAYEQYF; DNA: TGTGCCACCACCGGACCGGCCTACGAGCAGTACTTC
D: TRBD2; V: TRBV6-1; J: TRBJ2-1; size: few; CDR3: CASTPGSGSYNEQFF; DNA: TGTGCCAGCACCCCGGGGAGCGGGAGCTACAATGAGCAGTTCTTC
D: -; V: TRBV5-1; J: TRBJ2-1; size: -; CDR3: CASRQGGSYNEQFF; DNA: TGCGCCAGCAGGCAGGGCGGCTCCTACAATGAGCAGTTCTTC
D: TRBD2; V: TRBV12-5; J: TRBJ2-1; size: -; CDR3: CASGLPTREGNEQFF; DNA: TGTGCTAGTGGTCTCCCTACGAGGGAGGGCAATGAGCAGTTCTTC
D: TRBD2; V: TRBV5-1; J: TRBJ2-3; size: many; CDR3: CASSRLAGGLSDTQYF; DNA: TGCGCCAGCAGTCGACTAGCGGGAGGTTTATCTGATACGCAGTATTTT
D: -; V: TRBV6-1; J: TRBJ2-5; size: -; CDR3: CASGVRIRGQETQYF; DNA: TGTGCCAGCGGCGTGCGCATCCGGGGCCAAGAGACCCAGTACTTC
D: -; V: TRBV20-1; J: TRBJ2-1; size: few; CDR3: CSATSSSSSRINEQFF; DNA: TGCAGTGCTACGAGCTCTTCTAGCAGCCGTATCAATGAGCAGTTCTTC
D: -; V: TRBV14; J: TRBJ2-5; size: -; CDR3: CASRTEIQYF; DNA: TGTGCCAGCAGGACTGAGATCCAGTACTTC
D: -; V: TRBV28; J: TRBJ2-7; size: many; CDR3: CASSLLAYEQYF; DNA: TGTGCCAGCAGTTTATTGGCTTACGAGCAGTACTTC
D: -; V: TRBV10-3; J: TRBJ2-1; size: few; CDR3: CAITGGIDEQFF; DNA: TGTGCCATCACGGGTGGGATCGATGAGCAGTTCTTC
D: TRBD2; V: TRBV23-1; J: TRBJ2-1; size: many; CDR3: CASLEVIGLAPYNEQFF; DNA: TGCGCCAGCCTCGAAGTAATTGGACTAGCGCCTTACAATGAGCAGTTCTTC
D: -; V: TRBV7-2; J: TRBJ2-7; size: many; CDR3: CASSPNRGALEQYF; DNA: TGTGCCAGCAGTCCTAACCGGGGGGCCCTGGAGCAGTACTTC
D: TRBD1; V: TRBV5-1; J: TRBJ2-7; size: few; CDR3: CASRQGTGFYEQYF; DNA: TGCGCCAGCAGACAGGGGACAGGGTTCTACGAGCAGTACTTC
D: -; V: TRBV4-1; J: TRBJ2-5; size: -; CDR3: CASSQGAGEGTQYF; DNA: TGCGCCAGCAGCCAGGGAGCCGGAGAAGGGACCCAGTACTTC
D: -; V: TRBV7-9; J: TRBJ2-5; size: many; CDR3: CASSPPDQTQYF; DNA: TGTGCCAGCAGCCCCCCGGACCAGACCCAGTACTTC
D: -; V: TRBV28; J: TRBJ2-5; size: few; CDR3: CASSLSVSQETQYF; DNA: TGTGCCAGCAGTTTATCGGTTTCGCAAGAGACCCAGTACTTC
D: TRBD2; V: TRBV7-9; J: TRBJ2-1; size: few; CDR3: CASSQPSVREGLNEQFF; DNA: TGTGCCAGCAGCCAACCTTCTGTGCGGGAGGGACTCAATGAGCAGTTCTTC
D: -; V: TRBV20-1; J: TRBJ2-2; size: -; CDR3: CSAQVPVPNTGELFF; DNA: TGCAGTGCACAAGTCCCTGTACCGAACACCGGGGAGCTGTTTTTT
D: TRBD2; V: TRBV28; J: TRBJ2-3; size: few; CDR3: CASSLRTSGRRDTQYF; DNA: TGTGCCAGCAGTTTACGGACTAGCGGGAGGAGAGATACGCAGTATTTT
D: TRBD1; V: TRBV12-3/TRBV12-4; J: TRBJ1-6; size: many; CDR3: CASSFTGGDSPLHF; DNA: TGTGCCAGCAGTTTCACAGGGGGCGATTCACCCCTCCACTTT
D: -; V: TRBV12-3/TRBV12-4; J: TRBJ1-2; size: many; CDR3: CASSMIVGGYTF; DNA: TGTGCCAGCAGTATGATTGTGGGGGGCTACACCTTC
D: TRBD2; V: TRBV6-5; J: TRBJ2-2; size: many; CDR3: CASSYSASGTTGELFF; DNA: TGTGCCAGCAGTTACTCGGCTAGCGGGACCACCGGGGAGCTGTTTTTT
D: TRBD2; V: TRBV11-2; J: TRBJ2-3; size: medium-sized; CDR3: CASSLEDSFGRTEDTQYF; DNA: TGTGCCAGCAGCTTAGAAGATTCATTCGGGAGGACCGAAGATACGCAGTATTTT
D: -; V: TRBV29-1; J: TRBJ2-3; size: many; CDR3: CSADGGSTDTQYF; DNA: TGCAGCGCTGATGGGGGGAGCACAGATACGCAGTATTTT
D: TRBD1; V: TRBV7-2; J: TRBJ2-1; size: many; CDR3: CASSHDRGGYSYNEQFF; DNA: TGTGCCAGCAGCCACGACAGGGGGGGATACTCCTACAATGAGCAGTTCTTC
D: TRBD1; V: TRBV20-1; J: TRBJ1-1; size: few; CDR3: CSGRGGGSITEAFF; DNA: TGCAGTGGCAGGGGGGGGGGAAGCATCACTGAAGCTTTCTTT
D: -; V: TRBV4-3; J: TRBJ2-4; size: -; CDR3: CASSQGPVSMNRKNIQYF; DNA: TGCGCCAGCAGCCAAGGTCCTGTATCTATGAATCGGAAAAACATTCAGTACTTC
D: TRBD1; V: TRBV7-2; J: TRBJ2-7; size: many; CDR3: CASSLAGGTGFGEQYF; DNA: TGTGCCAGCAGCTTAGCGGGTGGGACAGGGTTCGGCGAGCAGTACTTC
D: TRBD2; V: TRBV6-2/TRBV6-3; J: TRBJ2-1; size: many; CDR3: CASSYSLGGGDEQFF; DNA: TGTGCCAGCAGTTACTCCCTCGGCGGGGGGGATGAGCAGTTCTTC
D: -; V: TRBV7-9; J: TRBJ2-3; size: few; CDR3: CASSLGTVETDTQYF; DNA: TGTGCCAGCAGCTTAGGGACAGTGGAAACAGATACGCAGTATTTT
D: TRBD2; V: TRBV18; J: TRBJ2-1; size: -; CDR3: CASSPPGLAGAYNEQFF; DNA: TGTGCCAGCTCACCCCCGGGTTTAGCGGGGGCCTACAATGAGCAGTTCTTC